A single sample is the source of the 18 T cell receptor beta chains below, sequenced in a study of a mutant IDH1 vaccine in newly diagnosed glioma. Stated time point: week 47, end of study. The study gave 300 ug of mutant IDH1 20-mer peptide per vaccine dose, with topical imiquimod. The protocol was immunoSEQ multiplex PCR, while the TCRdb copy is restricted to in-frame clones and leaves out a portion. This sample has about 67,000 clones, with around 83% found just once. No antigen has been assigned to these receptors. Here the sequenced sample was PBMCs, taken from a glioma patient whose treatment included an IDH1 peptide vaccine. All receptors derive from a man aged 25 to 40 with glioma.

This clone was observed a handful of times. J is TRBJ1-1 and V is TRBV5-1; the D is unclear. This CDR3 comprises 15 residues. Per germline, CDR1 SGHRS and CDR2 YFSETQ. Trimming removed 0 bases from V and 3 bases from J, with 12 bases in between. CDR3 coding DNA: TGCGCCAGCAGCTTGGTGCCCCAGGAGTACACTGAAGCTTTCTTT. It translates to CASSLVPQEYTEAFF.

V is TRBV10-3 and J is TRBJ1-3, with TRBD1 as a possible D gene (6 bases). The CDR3 totals 15 residues. Germline V lookup: CDR1 ENHRY, CDR2 SYGVKD. V dropped 3 bases and J dropped 0 bases, with 9 bases sitting between them. CDR3 DNA sequence: TGTGCCATCAGTGAAGGGGGGACCTCTGGAAACACCATATATTTT. Protein sequence: CAISEGGTSGNTIYF.

The V and J genes are TRBV28 and TRBJ2-5; D ambiguous. The germline CDR1 and CDR2 sequences are MDHEN and SYDVKM. CDR3 length: 10 residues. The V end was cut by 3 bases, the J end by 5 bases, with 1 base between. The CDR3 spells CASSFETQYF. The CDR3, as DNA: TGTGCCAGCAGTTTTGAGACCCAGTACTTC.

The rearrangement uses TRBV27 and TRBJ2-3; D not resolved. The CDR3 sequence is 15 residues long. CDR1 and CDR2 from the germline V gene are MNHEY and SMNVEV (reference sequence). V was pared by 0 bases and J by 0 bases, with 7 bases between. The CDR3 coding sequence is TGTGCCAGCAGTTTATCCCTCTCTAGCACAGATACGCAGTATTTT. Residues: CASSLSLSSTDTQYF.

CDR3 in DNA: TGTGCCAGCAGTGAACGGGTCAGGCCGAACACCGGGGAGCTGTTTTTT. Its protein is CASSERVRPNTGELFF. The chain couples TRBV6-1 to TRBJ2-2, with no clear D. This CDR3 has 16 amino acids. V lost 2 bases to trimming and J lost 0 bases, with 10 bases between them. Germline V gene sequence: CDR1 MNHNS, CDR2 SASEGT.

The CDR3 spells CASSLRGNYGYTF. In DNA form, the CDR3 reads TGTGCCAGCAGCTTACGGGGCAACTATGGCTACACCTTC. This chain uses TRBV7-9 with TRBJ1-2; maybe TRBD1 (5 bases). This CDR3 has 13 residues. Germline V gene sequence: CDR1 SEHNR, CDR2 FQNEAQ (reference sequence). The V and J ends lost 2 bases and 2 bases respectively, with 6 bases between them.

V and J are TRBV2 and TRBJ2-4; D is ambiguous. Trimming left V 2 bases short and J 1 base short, with 9 bases between. Looked up from germline, CDR1 is SNHLY and CDR2 is FYNNEI. The CDR3 is 15 amino acids. This CDR3 is CASSEYIAAKNIQYF. For the CDR3, the DNA is TGTGCCAGCAGTGAATATATTGCCGCCAAAAACATTCAGTACTTC.

This clone was counted a few times. The rearrangement joins TRBV4-1 to TRBJ1-1; D might be TRBD1 (6 bases). CDR3 length equals 19 residues. Germline V gene lookup returns CDR1 MGHRA and CDR2 YSYEKL. The V end was cut by 0 bases, the J end by 4 bases, with 24 bases between. This CDR3 is CASSQEPRSGHLKPTEAFF. The CDR3 DNA follows: TGCGCCAGCAGCCAAGAACCTCGATCGGGACACCTGAAACCCACTGAAGCTTTCTTT.

The V gene is TRBV11-2, the J gene TRBJ1-5; 7 bases match TRBD1. Germline V CDR1 and CDR2: SGHAT, FQNNGV. This CDR3 region has 15 residues. J lost 3 bases, V lost 5 bases, and 7 bases had no gene match. The CDR3 spells CASSPQGKVNQPQHF. The CDR3 DNA sequence: TGTGCCAGCAGCCCACAGGGGAAAGTCAATCAGCCCCAGCATTTT.

The chain is built from TRBV7-9 and TRBJ2-7; the D gene is possibly TRBD1 (5 bases). The V and J ends lost 5 bases and 7 bases respectively, with 21 bases between them. Germline V gives CDR1 SEHNR, CDR2 FQNEAQ (reference sequence). The CDR3 contains 15 residues. The CDR3 spells CASSRAAGPIGEQYF. For the CDR3, the DNA is TGTGCCAGCAGCAGGGCGGCAGGGCCGATCGGGGAGCAGTACTTC.

This clone is a singleton in its sample. This sequence joins TRBV30 and TRBJ2-6, with D possibly called TRBD1 or TRBD2 (6 bases each). Germline V lookup: CDR1 GTSNPN, CDR2 SVGIG (reference sequence). The CDR3 contains 16 residues. V lost 0 bases, J lost 3 bases, and 12 bases lay in between. DNA of the CDR3: TGTGCCTGGAGTGTACAACGGGGGCTTGGGGCCAACGTCCTGACTTTC. Translation: CAWSVQRGLGANVLTF.

The chain links TRBV5-1 to TRBJ2-3; 10 bases match TRBD2. The CDR3 spans 15 residues. The germline gives CDR1 SGHRS, CDR2 YFSETQ. The V gene end was trimmed by 5 bases and the J gene end by 3 bases; junction bases not matched to a gene: 6. In DNA form, the CDR3 reads TGCGCCAGCAGAAGGACTAGCGGTGGAACAGATACGCAGTATTTT. As protein: CASRRTSGGTDTQYF.

The chain couples TRBV5-1 to TRBJ2-3, with 9 bases identical to TRBD2. CDR1 and CDR2 from the germline V gene are SGHRS and YFSETQ. V was clipped by 4 bases and J by 3 bases; unmatched bases: 12. The CDR3 has 17 amino acids. This CDR3 is CASSLVLLAGITDTQYF. The CDR3 DNA is TGCGCCAGCAGCCTTGTCCTGCTAGCGGGGATTACAGATACGCAGTATTTT.

The chain has TRBV7-2 and TRBJ2-5; possible D gene TRBD2, 6 bases. Trimming took off 5 bases at V and 0 bases at J, with 13 bases between the two ends. This CDR3 is 15 amino acids long. CDR1 is SGHTA, CDR2 FQGNSA, per germline. The chain's CDR3 is CASSRSGAYQETQYF. CDR3 sequence (DNA): TGTGCCAGCAGCCGTAGCGGAGCGTACCAAGAGACCCAGTACTTC.

The rearrangement links TRBV18 to TRBJ2-2; D could derive from TRBD1 or TRBD2 (5 bases each). V lost 6 bases, J lost 6 bases, and 11 bases lay in between. CDR3 length: 13 residues. Germline assignment: CDR1 KGHSH and CDR2 LQKENI. The CDR3 spells CASSSSGPGELFF. The CDR3 nucleotides are TGTGCCAGCTCGTCGTCGGGGCCCGGGGAGCTGTTTTTT.

The V gene is TRBV5-7, the J gene TRBJ2-2; 9 bases fit TRBD1. TRBV5-7 is treated as an ORF (open reading frame) with a function not yet certain. This CDR3 has 18 residues. Losses at the gene ends were 5 bases for V and 0 bases for J; bases not matched to a gene: 11. As DNA, the CDR3 is TGTGCCAGCAGAGAGGGGGACAGGGAGAAATCGAACACCGGGGAGCTGTTTTTT. It specifies CASREGDREKSNTGELFF.

This clone was detected a few times. The CDR3 sequence is CASSEFPGQGAGELFF. The CDR3 coding sequence is TGCGCCAGCAGTGAGTTCCCGGGACAGGGGGCCGGGGAGCTGTTTTTT. This chain links TRBV10-1 with TRBJ2-2; the match to TRBD1 covers 11 bases. Germline loops: CDR1 WNHNN, CDR2 SYGVQD (reference sequence). The V and J ends lost 1 base and 6 bases, in that order; junction bases with no gene match: 4. This CDR3 spans 16 amino acids.

V and J are TRBV5-4 and TRBJ1-6, with unresolved D. CDR3 size: 14 residues. V lost 2 bases to trimming and J lost 4 bases, with 7 bases between them. Germline V gene lookup returns CDR1 SGHNT and CDR2 YYREEE (reference sequence). The CDR3: CASSLISYNSPLHF. The CDR3 DNA sequence: TGTGCCAGCAGCTTAATTTCATATAATTCACCCCTCCACTTT.